Reported below is one T cell receptor (beta chain). Its antigen remains undetermined. Base qualities were left out, and no much larger clone turns up one base away. With the immunoSEQ assay, which is a bias-controlled multiplex PCR relying on V- and J-specific primers, TCR beta CDR3 regions were amplified from genomic DNA. In a second PCR step, a proprietary barcode and Illumina adapter sequences were attached to the CDR3 amplicons. CDR3 libraries were sequenced on an Illumina MiSeq instrument. Concerning the study's data processing: Export and quality control were done with immunoSEQ Analyzer 3.0, while downstream analyses used R Bioconductor and Immunarch. Repertoire metrics were calculated using only productive rearrangements within the normalized downsampled data set. In the normalized cohort, a clonotype counted as pathologically expanded if the clonotype was larger than 5 templates. The Inverse Simpson Index was used to measure repertoire diversity. The non-normalized data set was used for CMV-specificity analyses so that all clonotypes could be captured. TCRdb limited this immuneACCESS table to in-frame rearrangements with V and J called. A share of clones is missing; checked studies link under half to unresolved V genes, and the rest is unexplained. V, J and clone size are taken as reported in that table, and D and trimming were inferred from the DNA itself. In all, the sample holds about 43,000 clones, and 95% of those were seen once. The biggest ten clones account for approximately 0.9% of the sample.

Blood samples for TCR beta sequencing were provided by related transplant donors. Nuclei Lysis Solution was used to extract genomic DNA from fresh or cryopreserved unfractionated peripheral blood mononuclear cells. This specimen belongs to a study of T cell clonotyping in hematopoietic cell transplantation (dated by TCRdb to the early 2020s). Concerning the study at large: In the study, 135 blood samples were gathered from approximately 35 consecutive transplant recipients and their related donors. Recruitment of patients ran from late 2015 to January 2017, and follow-up continued until late 2020 or until death. Beyond this particular receptor, the publication reports: After transplant, TCR diversity in recipients dropped, and pathologically expanded clonotypes increased progressively from day 30 to day 180. Donor and pretransplant recipient Inverse Simpson Index values predicted broader posttransplant TCR repertoire diversity. The sample size was limited, and CD4 and CD8 repertoire contributions could not be separated because cells were not sorted. Only a small fraction of recipient repertoires overlapped donor repertoires, with over 95% appearing de novo at the given depth.

The clonotype was recovered from a man aged 25 to 45 in good health. Some clones in this sample may be carry-over from other donors' samples. The sample was peripheral blood mononuclear cells.

CDR3 protein: CASRGRGTTGNEQFF. The DNA sequence reads TGTGCCAGCAGAGGGAGAGGGACAACGGGCAATGAGCAGTTCTTC. Rearrangement joined TRBV6-1 to TRBJ2-1, with TRBD1 as a weak D call on 6 bases. Inclusive of the bounding cysteine and phenylalanine, the CDR3 is 15 residues long. Solely the CDR3 DNA is kept, with 45 bases framed from the first base. V and J lose 6 bases and 6 bases, and a span of 18 bases separates them. CDR1 MNHNS and CDR2 SASEGT were looked up in the germline V gene.